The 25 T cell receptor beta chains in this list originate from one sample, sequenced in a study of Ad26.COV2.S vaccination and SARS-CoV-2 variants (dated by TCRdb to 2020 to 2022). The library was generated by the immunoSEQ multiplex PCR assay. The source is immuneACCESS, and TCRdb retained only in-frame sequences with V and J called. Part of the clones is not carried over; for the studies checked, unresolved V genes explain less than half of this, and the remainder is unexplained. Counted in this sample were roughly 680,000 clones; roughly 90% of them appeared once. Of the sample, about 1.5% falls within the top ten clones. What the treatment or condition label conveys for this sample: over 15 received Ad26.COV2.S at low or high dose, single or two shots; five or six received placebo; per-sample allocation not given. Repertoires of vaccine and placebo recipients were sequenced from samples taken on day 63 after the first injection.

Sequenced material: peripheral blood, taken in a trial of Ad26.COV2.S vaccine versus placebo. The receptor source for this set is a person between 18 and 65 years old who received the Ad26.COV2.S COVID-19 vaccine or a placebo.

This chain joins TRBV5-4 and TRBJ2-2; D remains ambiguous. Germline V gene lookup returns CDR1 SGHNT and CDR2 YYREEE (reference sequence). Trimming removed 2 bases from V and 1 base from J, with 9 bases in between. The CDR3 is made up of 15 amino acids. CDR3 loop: CASSFGKRNTGELFF. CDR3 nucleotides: TGTGCCAGCAGCTTTGGGAAGAGGAACACCGGGGAGCTGTTTTTT.

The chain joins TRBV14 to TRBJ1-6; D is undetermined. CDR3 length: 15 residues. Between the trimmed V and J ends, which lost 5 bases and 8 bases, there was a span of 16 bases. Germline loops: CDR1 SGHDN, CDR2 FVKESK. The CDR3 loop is CASSIFGLTHSPLHF. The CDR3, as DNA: TGTGCCAGCAGCATTTTTGGACTTACACATTCACCCCTCCACTTT.

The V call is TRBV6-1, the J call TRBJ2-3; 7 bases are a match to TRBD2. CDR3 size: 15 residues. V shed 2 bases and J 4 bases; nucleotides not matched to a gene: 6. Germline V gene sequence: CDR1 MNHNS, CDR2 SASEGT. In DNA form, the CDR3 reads TGTGCCAGCAGTGAACCCGGACTAGTTGCAGATACGCAGTATTTT. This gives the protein CASSEPGLVADTQYF.

CDR3 amino acids: CASSVRSELLSTDTQYF. The CDR3 nucleotides are TGTGCCAGCAGTGTCCGGTCGGAACTGCTGAGCACAGATACGCAGTATTTT. This sequence joins TRBV2 and TRBJ2-3; no firm D call. The CDR3 sequence is 17 residues long. The germline CDR1 and CDR2 sequences are SNHLY and FYNNEI. V gave up 4 bases and J gave up 0 bases, with 17 bases separating them.

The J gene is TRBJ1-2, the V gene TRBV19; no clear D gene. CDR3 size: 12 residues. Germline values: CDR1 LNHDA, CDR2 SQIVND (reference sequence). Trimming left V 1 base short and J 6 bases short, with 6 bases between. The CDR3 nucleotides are TGTGCCAGTAGTATAGGGGTGGATGGCTACACCTTC. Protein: CASSIGVDGYTF.

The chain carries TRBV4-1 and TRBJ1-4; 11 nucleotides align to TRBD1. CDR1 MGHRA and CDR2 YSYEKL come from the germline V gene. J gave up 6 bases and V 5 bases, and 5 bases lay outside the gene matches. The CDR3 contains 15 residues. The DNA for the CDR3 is TGCGCCAGCAGCAAACCGGGACAGGGGGATGAAAAACTGTTTTTT. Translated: CASSKPGQGDEKLFF.

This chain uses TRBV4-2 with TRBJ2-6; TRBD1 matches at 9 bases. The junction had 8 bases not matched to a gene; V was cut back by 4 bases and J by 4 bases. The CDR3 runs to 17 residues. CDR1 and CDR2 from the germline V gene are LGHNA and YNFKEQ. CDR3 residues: CASSPTGTGSGANVLTF. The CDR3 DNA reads TGTGCCAGCAGCCCCACCGGGACAGGGAGCGGGGCCAACGTCCTGACTTTC.

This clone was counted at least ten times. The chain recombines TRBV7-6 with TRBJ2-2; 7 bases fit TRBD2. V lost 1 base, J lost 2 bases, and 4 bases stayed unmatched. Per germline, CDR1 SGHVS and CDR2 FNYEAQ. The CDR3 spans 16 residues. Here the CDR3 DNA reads TGTGCCAGCAGCTTAGAAGCGGGGCTTAACACCGGGGAGCTGTTTTTT. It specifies CASSLEAGLNTGELFF.

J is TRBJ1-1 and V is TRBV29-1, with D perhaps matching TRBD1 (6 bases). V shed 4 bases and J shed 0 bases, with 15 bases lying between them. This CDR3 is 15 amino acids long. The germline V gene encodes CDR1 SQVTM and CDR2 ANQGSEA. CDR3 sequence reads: CSVGVGGQMNTEAFF. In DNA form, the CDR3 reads TGCAGCGTTGGGGTCGGAGGACAGATGAACACTGAAGCTTTCTTT.

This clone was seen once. For the CDR3, the DNA is TGTGCCAGTAGTATGGCGACAAACACCGGGGAGCTGTTTTTT. Translation gives CASSMATNTGELFF. J is TRBJ2-2 and V is TRBV19; D is ambiguous. Trimming took 3 bases from V and 2 from J, leaving 7 bases between them. Looked up from germline, CDR1 is LNHDA and CDR2 is SQIVND (reference sequence). The CDR3 is made up of 14 amino acids.

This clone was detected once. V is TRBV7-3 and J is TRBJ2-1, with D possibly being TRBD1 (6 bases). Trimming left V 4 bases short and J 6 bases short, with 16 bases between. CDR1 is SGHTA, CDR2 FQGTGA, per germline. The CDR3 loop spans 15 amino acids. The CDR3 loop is CASSSSGTIPNEQFF. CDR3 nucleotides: TGTGCCAGCAGCTCGTCCGGGACAATACCCAATGAGCAGTTCTTC.

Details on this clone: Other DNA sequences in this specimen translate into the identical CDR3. The CDR3 here is CASSLPGNEQFF. In DNA form, the CDR3 reads TGCGCCAGCAGCTTGCCCGGGAATGAGCAGTTCTTC. The chain employs TRBV5-1 and TRBJ2-1, with D unclear. The CDR3 is made up of 12 amino acids. The germline V and J ends were trimmed by 1 base and 7 bases, with 6 bases remaining between them. Germline V CDR1 and CDR2: SGHRS, YFSETQ.

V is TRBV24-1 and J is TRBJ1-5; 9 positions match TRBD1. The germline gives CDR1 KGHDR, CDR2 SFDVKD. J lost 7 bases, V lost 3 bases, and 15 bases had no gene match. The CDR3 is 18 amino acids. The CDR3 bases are TGTGCCACCAGTGATCCCCAAACCATTACAGGGGGCGGGCAGCCCCAGCATTTT. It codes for CATSDPQTITGGGQPQHF.

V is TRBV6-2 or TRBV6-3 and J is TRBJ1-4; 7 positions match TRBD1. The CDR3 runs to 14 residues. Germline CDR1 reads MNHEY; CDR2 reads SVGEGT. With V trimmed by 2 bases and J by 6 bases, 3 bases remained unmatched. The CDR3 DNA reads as TGTGCCAGCAGTTACGAAACAGGGGATGAAAAACTGTTTTTT. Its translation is CASSYETGDEKLFF.

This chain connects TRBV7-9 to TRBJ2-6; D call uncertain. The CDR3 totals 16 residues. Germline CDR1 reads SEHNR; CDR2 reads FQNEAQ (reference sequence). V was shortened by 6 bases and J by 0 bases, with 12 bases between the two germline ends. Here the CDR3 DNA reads TGTGCCAGCAGATTGGTTAGTCGCTCTGGGGCCAACGTCCTGACTTTC. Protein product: CASRLVSRSGANVLTF.

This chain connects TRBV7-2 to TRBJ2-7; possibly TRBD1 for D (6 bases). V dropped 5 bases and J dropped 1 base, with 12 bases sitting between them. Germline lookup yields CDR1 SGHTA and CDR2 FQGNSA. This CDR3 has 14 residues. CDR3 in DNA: TGTGCCAGCAGCGAAAACAGGGTATCCTACGAGCAGTACTTC. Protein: CASSENRVSYEQYF. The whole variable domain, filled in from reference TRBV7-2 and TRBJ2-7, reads GAGVSQSPSNKVTEKGKDVELRCDPISGHTALYWYRQSLGQGLEFLIYFQGNSAPDKSGLPSDRFSAERTGGSVSTLTIQRTQQEDSAVYLCASSENRVSYEQYFGPGTRLTVT.

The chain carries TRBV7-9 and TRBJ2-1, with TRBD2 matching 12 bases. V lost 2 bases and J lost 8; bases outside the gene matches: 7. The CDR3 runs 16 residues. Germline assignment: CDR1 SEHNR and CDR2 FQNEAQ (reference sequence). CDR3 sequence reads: CASSLSLAGGWDEQFF. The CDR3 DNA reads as TGTGCCAGCAGCTTATCCCTAGCGGGAGGGTGGGATGAGCAGTTCTTC.

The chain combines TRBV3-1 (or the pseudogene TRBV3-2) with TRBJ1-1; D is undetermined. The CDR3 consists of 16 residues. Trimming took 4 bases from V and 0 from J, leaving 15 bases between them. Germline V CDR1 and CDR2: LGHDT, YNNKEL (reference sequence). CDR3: CASSPTSSRMNTEAFF. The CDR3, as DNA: TGTGCCAGCAGCCCTACATCGTCACGAATGAACACTGAAGCTTTCTTT.

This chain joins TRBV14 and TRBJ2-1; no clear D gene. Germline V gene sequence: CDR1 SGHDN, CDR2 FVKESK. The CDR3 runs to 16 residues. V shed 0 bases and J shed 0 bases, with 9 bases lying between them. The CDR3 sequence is CASSQDRQSSYNEQFF. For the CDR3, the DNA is TGTGCCAGCAGCCAAGATAGGCAAAGCTCCTACAATGAGCAGTTCTTC.

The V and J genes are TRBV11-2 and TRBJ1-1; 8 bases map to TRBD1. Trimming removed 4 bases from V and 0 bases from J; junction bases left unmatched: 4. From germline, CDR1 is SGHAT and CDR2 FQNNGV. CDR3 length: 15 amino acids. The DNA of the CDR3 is TGTGCCAGCAGCTGGGGCAGGGGGCTGAACACTGAAGCTTTCTTT. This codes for CASSWGRGLNTEAFF.

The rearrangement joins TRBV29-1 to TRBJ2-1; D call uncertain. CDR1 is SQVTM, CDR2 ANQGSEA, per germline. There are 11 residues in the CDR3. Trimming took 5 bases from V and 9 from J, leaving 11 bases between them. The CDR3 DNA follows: TGCAGCGTTCATCTCCTGAGTGAGCAGTTCTTC. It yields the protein CSVHLLSEQFF.

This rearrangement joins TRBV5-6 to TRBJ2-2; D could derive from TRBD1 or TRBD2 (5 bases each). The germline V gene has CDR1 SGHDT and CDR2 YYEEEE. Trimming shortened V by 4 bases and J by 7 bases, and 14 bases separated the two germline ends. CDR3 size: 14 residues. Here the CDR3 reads CASSPERGRGELFF. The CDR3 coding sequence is TGTGCCAGCAGCCCCGAACGGGGACGCGGGGAGCTGTTTTTT.

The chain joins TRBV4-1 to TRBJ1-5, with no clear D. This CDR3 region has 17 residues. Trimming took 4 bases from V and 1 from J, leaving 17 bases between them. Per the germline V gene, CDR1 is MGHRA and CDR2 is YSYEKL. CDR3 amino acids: CASSPFLGAGSNQPQHF. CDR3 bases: TGCGCCAGCAGCCCCTTCTTAGGAGCCGGGAGCAATCAGCCCCAGCATTTT.

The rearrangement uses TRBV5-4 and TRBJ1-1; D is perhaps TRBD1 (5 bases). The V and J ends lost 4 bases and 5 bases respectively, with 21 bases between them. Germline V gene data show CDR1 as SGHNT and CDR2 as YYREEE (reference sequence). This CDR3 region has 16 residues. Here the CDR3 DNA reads TGTGCCAGCAGCCAGCCCGGACGGCCTAAGGGGACTGAAGCTTTCTTT. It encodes CASSQPGRPKGTEAFF.

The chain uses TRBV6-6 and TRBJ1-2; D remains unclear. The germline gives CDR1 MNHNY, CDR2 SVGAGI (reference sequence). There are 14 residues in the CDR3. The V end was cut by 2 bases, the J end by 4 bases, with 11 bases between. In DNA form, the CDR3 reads TGTGCCAGCAGTTACGGAACAGCCTTCTATGGCTACACCTTC. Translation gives CASSYGTAFYGYTF.